The rows below give T cell receptor beta chains drawn from one sample of a study of PD-1 blockade in classical Hodgkin lymphoma. Generated by immunoSEQ multiplex PCR, the TCRdb table keeps only in-frame clones and is missing some. Of 55,000 to 60,000 clones detected, 85% to 95% appear once; the ten largest clones hold 10%. This material consisted of peripheral blood mononuclear cells (PBMCs), taken before the second cycle of nivolumab. All receptors come from a human donor with classical Hodgkin lymphoma. The CDR3 runs from the conserved cysteine through the conserved F or W. D genes are given only for firm matches. Clone size is given for some rows only: seen once, a few or many times, or a class if the clone is expanded.

J gene: TRBJ1-2; V gene: TRBV19; clone size: once; D gene: NA; CDR3 DNA: TGTGCCAGTACGAAAGGATTTAACTATGGCTACACCTTC; CDR3 protein: CASTKGFNYGYTF
J gene: TRBJ1-1; V gene: TRBV5-1; clone size: NA; D gene: NA; CDR3 DNA: TGCGCCAGCAGCTTGGGTCAGGTAAATGAAGCTTTCTTT; CDR3 protein: CASSLGQVNEAFF
J gene: TRBJ2-4; V gene: TRBV30; clone size: NA; D gene: NA; CDR3 DNA: TGTGCCTGGAGTGTAGGTCAGGTTTTAGCCAAAAACATTCAGTACTTC; CDR3 protein: CAWSVGQVLAKNIQYF
J gene: TRBJ2-1; V gene: TRBV5-1; clone size: NA; D gene: NA; CDR3 DNA: TGCGCCAGCAGCCCGTGGGGGCTTACGTCCTACAATGAGCAGTTCTTC; CDR3 protein: CASSPWGLTSYNEQFF
J gene: TRBJ1-2; V gene: TRBV9; clone size: NA; D gene: TRBD1; CDR3 DNA: TGTGCCAGCAGCCCCGACAGGGCCGACTATGGCTACACCTTC; CDR3 protein: CASSPDRADYGYTF
J gene: TRBJ2-7; V gene: TRBV25-1; clone size: NA; D gene: NA; CDR3 DNA: TGTGCCAGCAGTGACCCGGGCAGGGGCTCCTACGAGCAGTACTTC; CDR3 protein: CASSDPGRGSYEQYF
J gene: TRBJ2-1; V gene: TRBV5-1; clone size: NA; D gene: NA; CDR3 DNA: TGCGCCAGCAGCTTGGAGGGAGTAGGTTACAATGAGCAGTTCTTC; CDR3 protein: CASSLEGVGYNEQFF
J gene: TRBJ2-7; V gene: TRBV7-3; clone size: NA; D gene: NA; CDR3 DNA: TGTGCCAGCAGCTTAGGGGAGCCAATCACCTACGAGCAGTACTTC; CDR3 protein: CASSLGEPITYEQYF
J gene: TRBJ2-1; V gene: TRBV9; clone size: NA; D gene: NA; CDR3 DNA: TGTGCCAGCAGCGTAGTCCCCACTAACCTCTACAATGAGCAGTTCTTC; CDR3 protein: CASSVVPTNLYNEQFF
J gene: TRBJ2-1; V gene: TRBV27; clone size: NA; D gene: NA; CDR3 DNA: TGTGCCAGCAGCCCGACCCCCTTGAATGAGCAGTTCTTC; CDR3 protein: CASSPTPLNEQFF
J gene: TRBJ1-1; V gene: TRBV7-9; clone size: NA; D gene: NA; CDR3 DNA: TGTGCCAGCAGCTTAGAGGGATATGGTGGTGAAGCTTTCTTT; CDR3 protein: CASSLEGYGGEAFF
J gene: TRBJ2-3; V gene: TRBV15; clone size: NA; D gene: TRBD1; CDR3 DNA: TGTGCCACCAGCAGGGGACAGGAGAGCACAGATACGCAGTATTTT; CDR3 protein: CATSRGQESTDTQYF
J gene: TRBJ1-2; V gene: TRBV9; clone size: NA; D gene: NA; CDR3 DNA: TGTGCCAGCAGCGTAGACCCAGGACCCCCCCTGGATGGCTACACCTTC; CDR3 protein: CASSVDPGPPLDGYTF
J gene: TRBJ2-1; V gene: TRBV7-9; clone size: NA; D gene: TRBD2; CDR3 DNA: TGTGCCAGCAGCCCGCATCCGGGACTAATAGGATTCTTC; CDR3 protein: CASSPHPGLIGFF
J gene: TRBJ2-3; V gene: TRBV27; clone size: NA; D gene: NA; CDR3 DNA: TGTGCCAGCAGACTCTCTTCCGGCACAGATACGCAGTATTTT; CDR3 protein: CASRLSSGTDTQYF
J gene: TRBJ1-1; V gene: TRBV5-1; clone size: NA; D gene: NA; CDR3 DNA: TGCGCCAGCAGCTTGCCCTCGGACAGTTCGATGAACACTGAAGCTTTCTTT; CDR3 protein: CASSLPSDSSMNTEAFF
J gene: TRBJ1-3; V gene: TRBV27; clone size: NA; D gene: NA; CDR3 DNA: TGTGCCAGCAGACGCTCACATACGGACTCTGGAAACACCATATATTTT; CDR3 protein: CASRRSHTDSGNTIYF
J gene: TRBJ2-3; V gene: TRBV4-3; clone size: NA; D gene: NA; CDR3 DNA: TGCGCCAGCAGCCAAGGGGAATTGCATCCAACAGATACGCAGTATTTT; CDR3 protein: CASSQGELHPTDTQYF
J gene: TRBJ1-2; V gene: TRBV19; clone size: NA; D gene: NA; CDR3 DNA: TGTGCCAGTAGTATAACCCCAGGGATACATGGCTACACCTTC; CDR3 protein: CASSITPGIHGYTF
J gene: TRBJ2-3; V gene: TRBV9; clone size: NA; D gene: NA; CDR3 DNA: TGTGCCAGCAGCGAGGGGCTCACAGATACGCAGTATTTT; CDR3 protein: CASSEGLTDTQYF
J gene: TRBJ1-5; V gene: TRBV6-1; clone size: NA; D gene: TRBD1; CDR3 DNA: TGTGCCAGCAGTGATATAATGGGACAGGGGCGTTCTGGCAATCAGCCCCAGCATTTT; CDR3 protein: CASSDIMGQGRSGNQPQHF
J gene: TRBJ1-5; V gene: TRBV21-1; clone size: once; D gene: NA; CDR3 DNA: TGTGCCAGCCCGGGGGGTACGGATCAGCCCCAGCATTTT; CDR3 protein: CASPGGTDQPQHF
J gene: TRBJ2-5; V gene: TRBV6-5; clone size: NA; D gene: NA; CDR3 DNA: TGTGCCAGCAGTTACTCTGGTAGCGCCAAGACCCAGTACTTC; CDR3 protein: CASSYSGSAKTQYF
J gene: TRBJ2-5; V gene: TRBV7-9; clone size: NA; D gene: NA; CDR3 DNA: TGTGCCAGCAGCTTCAGTCTAGCCGGCCAAGAGACCCAGTACTTC; CDR3 protein: CASSFSLAGQETQYF
J gene: TRBJ2-1; V gene: TRBV27; clone size: NA; D gene: NA; CDR3 DNA: TGTGCCAGCAGTTCGGGACCAATCTCCTACAATGAGCAGTTCTTC; CDR3 protein: CASSSGPISYNEQFF
J gene: TRBJ1-1; V gene: TRBV7-3; clone size: NA; D gene: NA; CDR3 DNA: TGTGCCAGCAGCTTTGGTGGTCCTGAAGCTTTCTTT; CDR3 protein: CASSFGGPEAFF
J gene: TRBJ2-5; V gene: TRBV2; clone size: NA; D gene: TRBD2; CDR3 DNA: TGTGCCAGCACGGCTAGCGGGGAAGTGCGGGAGACCCAGTACTTC; CDR3 protein: CASTASGEVRETQYF
J gene: TRBJ1-2; V gene: TRBV4-3; clone size: NA; D gene: NA; CDR3 DNA: TGCGCCAGCAGCCAAGATTTAACCTCCTCGCTCGACTATGGCTACACCTTC; CDR3 protein: CASSQDLTSSLDYGYTF
J gene: TRBJ2-5; V gene: TRBV30; clone size: NA; D gene: NA; CDR3 DNA: TGTGCCTGGAGTCCGTCGGAGACCCAGTACTTC; CDR3 protein: CAWSPSETQYF
J gene: TRBJ2-2; V gene: TRBV7-3; clone size: NA; D gene: TRBD2; CDR3 DNA: TGTGCCAGCAGCCCCGGGACTAGCGTCGACACCGGGGAGCTGTTTTTT; CDR3 protein: CASSPGTSVDTGELFF
J gene: TRBJ2-1; V gene: TRBV4-1; clone size: NA; D gene: TRBD1; CDR3 DNA: TGCGCCAGCAGCCAAACCGGACAGGGGGCAGGAATGGGTGAGCAGTTCTTC; CDR3 protein: CASSQTGQGAGMGEQFF
J gene: TRBJ2-3; V gene: TRBV27; clone size: NA; D gene: NA; CDR3 DNA: TGTGCCAGCAGTTCCGCAACCACAGATACGCAGTATTTT; CDR3 protein: CASSSATTDTQYF
J gene: TRBJ1-5; V gene: TRBV27; clone size: NA; D gene: NA; CDR3 DNA: TGTGCCAGCAGTTTATTGGATAGCAATCAGCCCCAGCATTTT; CDR3 protein: CASSLLDSNQPQHF
J gene: TRBJ1-3; V gene: TRBV2; clone size: NA; D gene: NA; CDR3 DNA: TGTGCCAGCAGGACGGACAGCTCTGGAAACACCATATATTTT; CDR3 protein: CASRTDSSGNTIYF
J gene: TRBJ2-7; V gene: TRBV7-9; clone size: NA; D gene: NA; CDR3 DNA: TGTGCCAGCAGCCCTGGACAGTCCTACGAGCAGTACTTC; CDR3 protein: CASSPGQSYEQYF
J gene: TRBJ2-1; V gene: TRBV4-1; clone size: once; D gene: TRBD2; CDR3 DNA: TGCGCCAGCAGTGACGGGACTAGCTCCAACAATGAGCAGTTCTTC; CDR3 protein: CASSDGTSSNNEQFF
J gene: TRBJ2-7; V gene: TRBV16; clone size: NA; D gene: NA; CDR3 DNA: TGTGCCAGCAGCCAATCGCGGTGGGGGATCTACGAGCAGTACTTC; CDR3 protein: CASSQSRWGIYEQYF
J gene: TRBJ2-7; V gene: TRBV19; clone size: NA; D gene: TRBD1; CDR3 DNA: TGTGCCAGTAGTATAGGAGGGACAGGGGGCGACGAGCAGTACTTC; CDR3 protein: CASSIGGTGGDEQYF
J gene: TRBJ1-4; V gene: TRBV5-1; clone size: NA; D gene: NA; CDR3 DNA: TGCGCCAGCAGCTTGGGAGTAGGGGGGAATGAAAAACTGTTTTTT; CDR3 protein: CASSLGVGGNEKLFF
J gene: TRBJ2-1; V gene: TRBV19; clone size: NA; D gene: NA; CDR3 DNA: TGTGCCAGTAGTCCCGATCTCGGGGAGCAGTTCTTC; CDR3 protein: CASSPDLGEQFF
J gene: TRBJ2-7; V gene: TRBV6-5; clone size: NA; D gene: NA; CDR3 DNA: TGTGCCAGCTCATTGGGGGGACCCTACGAGCAGTACTTC; CDR3 protein: CASSLGGPYEQYF
J gene: TRBJ1-2; V gene: TRBV6-1; clone size: once; D gene: NA; CDR3 DNA: TGTGCCAGCACGGGGATTAACTATGGCTACACCTTC; CDR3 protein: CASTGINYGYTF
J gene: TRBJ2-1; V gene: TRBV7-2; clone size: NA; D gene: NA; CDR3 DNA: TGTGCCAGCAGCTTAGGGGACCGAGTAGCCAATGAGCAGTTCTTC; CDR3 protein: CASSLGDRVANEQFF
J gene: TRBJ2-7; V gene: TRBV28; clone size: NA; D gene: TRBD1; CDR3 DNA: TGTGCCAGCAGCCAGGGGGCCAACGAGCAGTACTTC; CDR3 protein: CASSQGANEQYF
J gene: TRBJ1-1; V gene: TRBV19; clone size: NA; D gene: NA; CDR3 DNA: TGTGCCAGTAGTATTTGGGAGAACACTGAAGCTTTCTTT; CDR3 protein: CASSIWENTEAFF
J gene: TRBJ2-1; V gene: TRBV30; clone size: NA; D gene: NA; CDR3 DNA: TGTGCCTGGAGTCTCAATGAGCAGTTCTTC; CDR3 protein: CAWSLNEQFF
J gene: TRBJ2-7; V gene: TRBV28; clone size: NA; D gene: TRBD1; CDR3 DNA: TGTGCCAGCGGCCCAGGGGGACAGGCCTCCTACGAGCAGTACTTC; CDR3 protein: CASGPGGQASYEQYF
J gene: TRBJ2-7; V gene: TRBV10-3; clone size: NA; D gene: NA; CDR3 DNA: TGTGCCATCAGTGAGTCGGGGCCGGGGTTGGGGGAGCAGTACTTC; CDR3 protein: CAISESGPGLGEQYF
J gene: TRBJ2-1; V gene: TRBV7-9; clone size: NA; D gene: NA; CDR3 DNA: TGTGCCAGCAGCTTAGTAGGCGGCTTCTCCTACAATGAGCAGTTCTTC; CDR3 protein: CASSLVGGFSYNEQFF
J gene: TRBJ1-6; V gene: TRBV27; clone size: NA; D gene: TRBD1; CDR3 DNA: TGTGCCAGCAGTTCATACTCCGGGACAGGGATGGGCTCCTATAATTCACCCCTCCACTTT; CDR3 protein: CASSSYSGTGMGSYNSPLHF
J gene: TRBJ2-1; V gene: TRBV27; clone size: NA; D gene: TRBD2; CDR3 DNA: TGTGCCAGCAGTACCCGCGGGGGACTAGCGGGGATGCAGTTCTTC; CDR3 protein: CASSTRGGLAGMQFF
J gene: TRBJ1-5; V gene: TRBV18; clone size: NA; D gene: NA; CDR3 DNA: TGTGCCAGCTCACCTACCCGGGGGACTGAAAATCAGCCCCAGCATTTT; CDR3 protein: CASSPTRGTENQPQHF
J gene: TRBJ1-6; V gene: TRBV6-5; clone size: NA; D gene: NA; CDR3 DNA: TGTGCCAGCAGTTACTATCAGGTGGGGAATTCACCCCTCCACTTT; CDR3 protein: CASSYYQVGNSPLHF
J gene: TRBJ2-7; V gene: TRBV5-1; clone size: NA; D gene: NA; CDR3 DNA: TGCGCCAGCAGCTTGACCGGACAGACCGGTGGGGAGCAGTACTTC; CDR3 protein: CASSLTGQTGGEQYF
J gene: TRBJ2-3; V gene: TRBV25-1; clone size: NA; D gene: NA; CDR3 DNA: TGTGCCAGCAGTGAGCGGGCTGGGGCAGATACGCAGTATTTT; CDR3 protein: CASSERAGADTQYF